One and the same sample provided the 21 T cell receptor beta chains below, sequenced in a study of regulatory T cells. Amplification used 52 TRBV primers and 13 TRBJ primers. Clones were sequenced by immunoSEQ multiplex PCR, and TCRdb holds only the in-frame ones, with some missing. The sample yields over 30,000 clones, approximately 93% seen once. Notes on the study in general: In CD3G-deficient patients, conventional CD4+ T cells were enriched for hydrophobic CDR3 residues at positions 6 and 7.

For these receptors, no antigen is known. The sample was conventional CD4+ T cells sorted from blood. Every receptor here comes from a child aged 2-15 years with CD3G deficiency.

The V gene is TRBV28, the J gene TRBJ2-7; 13 bases line up with TRBD2. This CDR3 contains 17 residues. Germline trimming cut 5 bases from V and 7 bases from J; bases unmatched to any gene: 14. CDR1 is MDHEN, CDR2 SYDVKM, per germline. CDR3 sequence reads: CASSPRGTSGVFLEQYF. The CDR3 region has the DNA TGTGCCAGCAGTCCCCGCGGGACTAGCGGGGTGTTCTTGGAGCAGTACTTC.

The genes are TRBV20-1 and TRBJ2-5; the D is unclear. Germline CDR1 and CDR2: DFQATT and SNEGSKA (reference sequence). Between the trimmed V and J ends, which lost 0 bases and 5 bases, there was a span of 4 bases. The CDR3 is made up of 11 amino acids. CDR3 protein: CSARDRETQYF. The CDR3 DNA reads as TGCAGTGCTAGAGATCGGGAGACCCAGTACTTC.

The J gene is TRBJ2-5, the V gene TRBV6-6; D unclear. Germline CDR1 reads MNHNY; CDR2 reads SVGAGI (reference sequence). The CDR3 contains 12 residues. V was pared by 4 bases and J by 6 bases, with 9 bases between. The CDR3 sequence: CASSFKPQTQYF. The CDR3 DNA reads TGTGCCAGCAGTTTCAAACCCCAGACCCAGTACTTC.

This clone appeared a single time. The chain employs TRBV5-1 and TRBJ2-3; 7 bases align to TRBD1. Unmatched junction bases numbered 10, after V lost 4 bases and J lost 2 bases. Germline V gene sequence: CDR1 SGHRS, CDR2 YFSETQ. CDR3 length equals 16 residues. This chain's CDR3 is CASSRGSTGNTDTQYF. The CDR3 coding sequence is TGCGCCAGCAGCAGAGGATCGACAGGGAACACAGATACGCAGTATTTT.

The rearrangement joins TRBV10-2 to TRBJ1-5, with D uncertain. The V end was cut by 3 bases, the J end by 5 bases, with 5 bases between. The length of the CDR3 is 12 residues. Germline-derived CDR1 and CDR2 are WSHSY and SAAADI. This CDR3 reads CASSEGYQPQHF. Written as DNA, the CDR3 is TGCGCCAGCAGTGAAGGGTATCAGCCCCAGCATTTT.

The chain employs TRBV30 and TRBJ2-3, with 9 nucleotides matching TRBD2. Germline CDR1 GTSNPN, CDR2 SVGIG (reference sequence). The CDR3 is 15 amino acids. Trimming at V came to 7 bases and at J to 1 base, leaving 9 bases not matched to a gene. CDR3 sequence: CAFSGSRGRTDTQYF. In nucleotides, the CDR3 is TGTGCCTTTAGCGGGAGCAGAGGTCGCACAGATACGCAGTATTTT.

The chain uses TRBV28 and TRBJ2-1, with 7 nucleotides matching TRBD2. Germline CDR1 MDHEN, CDR2 SYDVKM. V dropped 3 bases and J dropped 4; count of bases not matched to a gene: 3. The CDR3 loop spans 14 amino acids. The CDR3 protein is CASSFGGRYNEQFF. CDR3 DNA: TGTGCCAGCAGTTTCGGGGGGAGGTACAATGAGCAGTTCTTC.

The rearrangement uses TRBV28 and TRBJ1-5; 8 nucleotides agree with TRBD1. Germline V gene sequence: CDR1 MDHEN, CDR2 SYDVKM. V dropped 4 bases and J dropped 5; count of bases not matched to a gene: 7. This CDR3 comprises 15 residues. CDR3 sequence (DNA): TGTGCCAGCAGTTCCGCCGGGACAGGAGATCAGCCCCAGCATTTT. Encoded protein: CASSSAGTGDQPQHF.

The chain is built from TRBV28 and TRBJ2-1; 7 bases match TRBD2. V lost 2 bases to trimming and J lost 7 bases; unmatched junction nucleotides: 5. This CDR3 has 14 residues. The germline gives CDR1 MDHEN, CDR2 SYDVKM. The CDR3 loop is CASSLGGRVNEQFF. The CDR3 DNA follows: TGTGCCAGCAGTTTAGGCGGGAGAGTAAATGAGCAGTTCTTC.

The V call is TRBV5-1, the J call TRBJ2-1; D possibly uses TRBD1 or TRBD2 (5 bases each). The CDR3 sequence is 12 residues long. The V end lost 1 base, the J end lost 9 bases, and 8 bases lay between the germline ends. CDR1 is SGHRS and CDR2 is YFSETQ in the germline V gene. The CDR3 DNA sequence: TGCGCCAGCAGCTTGACAGGAGGTGAGCAGTTCTTC. Protein product: CASSLTGGEQFF.

The chain uses TRBV20-1 and TRBJ2-3; the D is unclear. Germline V gene sequence: CDR1 DFQATT, CDR2 SNEGSKA (reference sequence). V was shortened by 3 bases and J by 4 bases, with 5 bases between the two germline ends. The CDR3 consists of 11 residues. The CDR3 sequence: CSASDSDTQYF. CDR3 nucleotides: TGCAGTGCTAGTGACTCAGATACGCAGTATTTT.

V usage is TRBV28 and J usage is TRBJ2-7; D is unresolved. Per germline, CDR1 MDHEN and CDR2 SYDVKM. V lost 5 bases and J 7 bases, leaving 12 bases between the germline ends. This CDR3 spans 12 amino acids. CDR3 in DNA: TGTGCCAGCAGTCCCCTTATGGGGGAGCAGTACTTC. Amino acid sequence: CASSPLMGEQYF.

This sequence joins TRBV28 and TRBJ1-4; D may be TRBD1 (6 bases). CDR3 length: 14 residues. Germline V CDR1 and CDR2: MDHEN, SYDVKM. V was trimmed by 5 bases and J by 8 bases, leaving 15 bases between them. CDR3 sequence: CASSPRQVREKLFF. The CDR3 DNA follows: TGTGCCAGCAGTCCCCGACAGGTTAGGGAAAAACTGTTTTTT.

The chain links TRBV6-1 to TRBJ2-1; D remains ambiguous. The V gene's germline CDR1 is MNHNS and CDR2 SASEGT. The ends were cut back, 0 bases at V and 2 bases at J, with 5 bases in the middle. The CDR3 consists of 14 residues. CDR3 nucleotide sequence: TGTGCCAGCAGTGAAGCCAGAGCCTACAATGAGCAGTTCTTC. This encodes CASSEARAYNEQFF.

J is TRBJ1-2 and V is TRBV28, with a tentative D call TRBD1 (6 bases). Trimming left V 5 bases short and J 3 bases short, with 10 bases between. Germline V gives CDR1 MDHEN, CDR2 SYDVKM. The CDR3 covers 13 residues. CDR3 amino acids: CASSIGQYYGYTF. CDR3 in DNA: TGTGCCAGCAGTATAGGACAGTACTATGGCTACACCTTC.

This rearrangement joins TRBV27 to TRBJ1-2; D is undetermined. The CDR3 is 14 amino acids. Trimming stripped 7 bases from V and 1 base from J, with 13 bases between. Germline CDR1 MNHEY, CDR2 SMNVEV (reference sequence). CDR3 loop: CASKLRWGNYGYTF. As DNA, the CDR3 is TGTGCCAGCAAATTACGGTGGGGTAACTATGGCTACACCTTC.

This chain joins TRBV28 and TRBJ2-5; D unclear. CDR3 length equals 13 residues. Germline CDR1 reads MDHEN; CDR2 reads SYDVKM. Trimming shortened V by 4 bases and J by 4 bases, and 10 bases separated the two germline ends. The CDR3 DNA is TGTGCCAGCAGTTCAAGTGCACTAGAGACCCAGTACTTC. It encodes CASSSSALETQYF. The full variable domain, its missing parts supplied by reference TRBV28 and TRBJ2-5, is DVKVTQSSRYLVKRTGEKVFLECVQDMDHENMFWYRQDPGLGLRLIYFSYDVKMKEKGDIPEGYSVSREKKERFSLILESASTNQTSMYLCASSSSALETQYFGPGTRLLVL.

The V gene is TRBV28, the J gene TRBJ2-7; possible D gene TRBD2, 6 bases. V was trimmed by 4 bases and J by 0 bases, leaving 13 bases between them. CDR3 length: 15 amino acids. CDR1 is MDHEN and CDR2 is SYDVKM in the germline V gene. CDR3 in DNA: TGTGCCAGCAGTTCGGGTTCGCGGGGCTCCTACGAGCAGTACTTC. It encodes CASSSGSRGSYEQYF.

The gene calls are TRBV28 and TRBJ2-7; 9 nucleotides match TRBD1. From germline, CDR1 is MDHEN and CDR2 SYDVKM. CDR3 size: 14 residues. Trimming cost V 5 bases and J 5 bases; bases outside gene matches: 7. For the CDR3, the DNA is TGTGCCAGCAGTCGTAACAGGGGGCGCGACGAGCAGTACTTC. Its protein is CASSRNRGRDEQYF.

The rearrangement uses TRBV11-2 and TRBJ2-7, with TRBD2 as a possible D gene (6 bases). The ends were cut back, 2 bases at V and 7 bases at J, with 12 bases in the middle. CDR1 and CDR2 (germline): SGHAT, FQNNGV. The CDR3 covers 13 residues. This CDR3 reads CASSLRRGREQYF. In nucleotides, the CDR3 is TGTGCCAGCAGCTTAAGGCGGGGCAGGGAGCAGTACTTC.

Only one count was recorded for this clone. This sequence joins TRBV28 and TRBJ1-5, with D possibly matching TRBD1 (6 bases). Germline V lookup: CDR1 MDHEN, CDR2 SYDVKM. The ends were cut back, 10 bases at V and 2 bases at J, with 12 bases in the middle. This CDR3 has 13 amino acids. CDR3 coding DNA: TGTGCCACCACCAACAGGGGCAATCAGCCCCAGCATTTT. Encoded protein: CATTNRGNQPQHF. The full variable domain, in which reference TRBV28 and TRBJ1-5 provide the parts outside the CDR3, is DVKVTQSSRYLVKRTGEKVFLECVQDMDHENMFWYRQDPGLGLRLIYFSYDVKMKEKGDIPEGYSVSREKKERFSLILESASTNQTSMYLCATTNRGNQPQHFGDGTRLSIL.